Reported below is one T cell receptor beta chain. This record comes from a study of technical replicates of blood from a few donors. The germline V gene has CDR1 SGHRS and CDR2 YFSETQ. The V gene end was trimmed by 2 bases and the J gene end by 9 bases; junction bases not matched to a gene: 7. The CDR3 length is 15 residues. Clones were read by immunoSEQ multiplex PCR, and TCRdb kept only the in-frame ones, dropping some. The sample lists about 72,000 clones, around 95% occurring once. The TCR was taken from a human donor in good health. The chain uses TRBV5-1 and TRBJ2-1, with TRBD1 identical over 11 bases. The sequenced material came from T cells isolated from PBMCs. DNA for the CDR3: TGCGCCAGCAGCTTCGGGAGGACAGGGGGCTTTGAGCAGTTCTTC. It yields the protein CASSFGRTGGFEQFF.